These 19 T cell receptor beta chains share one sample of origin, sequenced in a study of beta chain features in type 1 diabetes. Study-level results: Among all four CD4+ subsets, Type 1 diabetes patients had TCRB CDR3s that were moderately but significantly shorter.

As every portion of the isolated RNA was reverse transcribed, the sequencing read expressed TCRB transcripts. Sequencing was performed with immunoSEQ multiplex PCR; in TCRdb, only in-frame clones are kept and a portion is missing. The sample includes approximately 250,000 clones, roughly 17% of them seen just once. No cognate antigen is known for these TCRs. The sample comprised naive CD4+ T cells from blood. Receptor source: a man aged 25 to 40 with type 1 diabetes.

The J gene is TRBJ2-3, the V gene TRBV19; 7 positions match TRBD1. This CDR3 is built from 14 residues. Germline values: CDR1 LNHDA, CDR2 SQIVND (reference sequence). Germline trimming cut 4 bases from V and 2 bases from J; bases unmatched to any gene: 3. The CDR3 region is CASSSTGDTDTQYF. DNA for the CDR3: TGTGCCAGTAGTAGCACAGGGGACACAGATACGCAGTATTTT. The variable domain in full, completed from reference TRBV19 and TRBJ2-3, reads DGGITQSPKYLFRKEGQNVTLSCEQNLNHDAMYWYRQDPGQGLRLIYYSQIVNDFQKGDIAEGYSVSREKKESFPLTVTSAQKNPTAFYLCASSSTGDTDTQYFGPGTRLTVL.

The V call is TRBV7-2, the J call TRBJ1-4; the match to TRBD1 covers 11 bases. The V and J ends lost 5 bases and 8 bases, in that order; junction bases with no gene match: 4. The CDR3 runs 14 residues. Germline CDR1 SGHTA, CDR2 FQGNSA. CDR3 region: CASSQDRGREKLFF. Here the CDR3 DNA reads TGTGCCAGCAGCCAGGACAGGGGGCGCGAAAAACTGTTTTTT.

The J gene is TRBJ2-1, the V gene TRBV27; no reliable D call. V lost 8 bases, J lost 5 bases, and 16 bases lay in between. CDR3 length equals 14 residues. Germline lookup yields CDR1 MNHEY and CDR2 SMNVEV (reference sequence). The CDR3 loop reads CASCSNLRDNEQFF. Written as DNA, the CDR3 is TGTGCCAGCTGTAGTAATTTAAGGGACAATGAGCAGTTCTTC.

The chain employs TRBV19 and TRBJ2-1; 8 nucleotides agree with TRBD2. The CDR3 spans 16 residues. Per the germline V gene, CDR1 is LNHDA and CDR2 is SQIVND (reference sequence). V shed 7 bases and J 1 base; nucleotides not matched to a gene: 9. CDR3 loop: CASTLLGGASYNEQFF. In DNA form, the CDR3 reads TGTGCCAGTACCCTACTCGGGGGGGCTTCCTACAATGAGCAGTTCTTC.

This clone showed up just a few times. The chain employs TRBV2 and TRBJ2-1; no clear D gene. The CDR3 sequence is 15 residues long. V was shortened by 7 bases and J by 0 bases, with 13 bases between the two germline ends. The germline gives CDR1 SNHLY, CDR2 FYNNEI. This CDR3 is CASNPGVSSYNEQFF. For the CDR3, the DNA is TGTGCCAGCAACCCTGGTGTTTCCTCCTACAATGAGCAGTTCTTC.

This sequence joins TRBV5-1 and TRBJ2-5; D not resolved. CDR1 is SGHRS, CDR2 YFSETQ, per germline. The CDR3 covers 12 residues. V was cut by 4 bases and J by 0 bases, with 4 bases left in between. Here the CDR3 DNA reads TGCGCCAGCAGCCGGTACCAAGAGACCCAGTACTTC. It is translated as CASSRYQETQYF.

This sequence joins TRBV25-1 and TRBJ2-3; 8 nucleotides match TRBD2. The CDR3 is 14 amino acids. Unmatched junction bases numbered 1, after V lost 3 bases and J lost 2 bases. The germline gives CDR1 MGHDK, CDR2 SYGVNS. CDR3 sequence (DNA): TGTGCCAGCAGTGATAGCGGGAACACAGATACGCAGTATTTT. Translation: CASSDSGNTDTQYF.

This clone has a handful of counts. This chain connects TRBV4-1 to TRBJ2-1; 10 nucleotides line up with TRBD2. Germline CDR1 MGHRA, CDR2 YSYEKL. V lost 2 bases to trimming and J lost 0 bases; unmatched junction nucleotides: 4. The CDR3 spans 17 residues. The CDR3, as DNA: TGCGCCAGCAGCCAACGTAAGCGGGAGGGCTCCTACAATGAGCAGTTCTTC. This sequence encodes CASSQRKREGSYNEQFF.

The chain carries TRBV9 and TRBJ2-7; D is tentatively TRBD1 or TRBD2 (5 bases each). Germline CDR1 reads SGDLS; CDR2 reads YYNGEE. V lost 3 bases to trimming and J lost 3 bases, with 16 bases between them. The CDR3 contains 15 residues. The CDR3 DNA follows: TGTGCCAGCAGCGACGGGACCAATTTTGGCTACGAGCAGTACTTC. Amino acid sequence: CASSDGTNFGYEQYF.

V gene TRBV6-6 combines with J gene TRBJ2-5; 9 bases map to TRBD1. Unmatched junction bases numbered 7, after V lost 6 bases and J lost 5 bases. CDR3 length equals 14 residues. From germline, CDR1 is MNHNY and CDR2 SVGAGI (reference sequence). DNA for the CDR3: TGTGCCAGCAGGCAGGGACAGGGATGGGAGACCCAGTACTTC. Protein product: CASRQGQGWETQYF.

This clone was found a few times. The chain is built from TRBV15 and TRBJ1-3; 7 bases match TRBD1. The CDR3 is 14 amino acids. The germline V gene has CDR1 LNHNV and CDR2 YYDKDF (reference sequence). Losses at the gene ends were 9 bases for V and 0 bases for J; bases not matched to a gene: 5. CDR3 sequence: CATGGTASGNTIYF. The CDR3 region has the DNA TGTGCCACGGGCGGGACAGCCTCTGGAAACACCATATATTTT.

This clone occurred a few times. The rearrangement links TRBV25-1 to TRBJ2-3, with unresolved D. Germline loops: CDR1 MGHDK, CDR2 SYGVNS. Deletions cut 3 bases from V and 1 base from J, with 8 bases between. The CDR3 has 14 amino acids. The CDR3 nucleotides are TGTGCCAGCAGTGACCCGACTGGCACAGATACGCAGTATTTT. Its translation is CASSDPTGTDTQYF.

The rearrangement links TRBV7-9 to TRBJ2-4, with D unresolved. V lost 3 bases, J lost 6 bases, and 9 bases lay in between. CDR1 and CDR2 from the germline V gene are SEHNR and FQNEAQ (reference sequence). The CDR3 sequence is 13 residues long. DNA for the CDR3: TGTGCCAGCAGCTTCTGGAGCCGAAACATTCAGTACTTC. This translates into CASSFWSRNIQYF.

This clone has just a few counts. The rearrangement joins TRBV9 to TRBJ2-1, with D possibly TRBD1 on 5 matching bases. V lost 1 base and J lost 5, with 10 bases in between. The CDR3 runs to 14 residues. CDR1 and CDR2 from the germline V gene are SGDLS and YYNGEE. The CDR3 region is CASSVLGVDNEQFF. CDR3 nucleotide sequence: TGTGCCAGCAGCGTATTAGGGGTGGACAATGAGCAGTTCTTC.

CDR3 protein: CASSLASLTSGSYEQYF. As DNA, the CDR3 is TGCGCCAGCAGCTTGGCGAGTCTGACTAGCGGGAGCTACGAGCAGTACTTC. The chain employs TRBV5-1 and TRBJ2-7; 12 bases fit TRBD2. Germline V CDR1 and CDR2: SGHRS, YFSETQ. This CDR3 region has 17 residues. With V trimmed by 0 bases and J by 3 bases, 7 bases remained unmatched.

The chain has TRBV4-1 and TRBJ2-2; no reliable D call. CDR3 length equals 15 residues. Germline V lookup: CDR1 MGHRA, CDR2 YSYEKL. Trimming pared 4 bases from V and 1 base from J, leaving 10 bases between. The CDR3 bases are TGCGCCAGCAGCCGGTCTGGTGGGAACACCGGGGAGCTGTTTTTT. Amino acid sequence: CASSRSGGNTGELFF.

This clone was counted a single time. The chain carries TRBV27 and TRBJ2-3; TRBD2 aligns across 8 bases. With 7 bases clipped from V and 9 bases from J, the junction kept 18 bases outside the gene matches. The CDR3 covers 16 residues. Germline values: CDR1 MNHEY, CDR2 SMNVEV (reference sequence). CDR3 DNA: TGTGCCAGCAACCCGGGCGGGAGGTACGGTGCCTTCACGCAGTATTTT. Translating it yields CASNPGGRYGAFTQYF.

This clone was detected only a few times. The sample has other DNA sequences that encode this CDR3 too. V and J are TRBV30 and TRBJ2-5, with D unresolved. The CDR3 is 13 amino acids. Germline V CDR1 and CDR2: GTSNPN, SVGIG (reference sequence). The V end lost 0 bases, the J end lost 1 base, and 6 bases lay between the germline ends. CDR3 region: CAWSVRVQETQYF. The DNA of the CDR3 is TGTGCCTGGAGTGTACGGGTCCAAGAGACCCAGTACTTC.

CDR3 residues: CASSLPATYNEQFF. CDR3 sequence (DNA): TGTGCCAGCAGCTTGCCAGCGACCTACAATGAGCAGTTCTTC. The chain combines TRBV5-6 with TRBJ2-1; unclear D gene. This CDR3 comprises 14 residues. Germline loops: CDR1 SGHDT, CDR2 YYEEEE. Trimming pared 1 base from V and 2 bases from J, leaving 7 bases between.